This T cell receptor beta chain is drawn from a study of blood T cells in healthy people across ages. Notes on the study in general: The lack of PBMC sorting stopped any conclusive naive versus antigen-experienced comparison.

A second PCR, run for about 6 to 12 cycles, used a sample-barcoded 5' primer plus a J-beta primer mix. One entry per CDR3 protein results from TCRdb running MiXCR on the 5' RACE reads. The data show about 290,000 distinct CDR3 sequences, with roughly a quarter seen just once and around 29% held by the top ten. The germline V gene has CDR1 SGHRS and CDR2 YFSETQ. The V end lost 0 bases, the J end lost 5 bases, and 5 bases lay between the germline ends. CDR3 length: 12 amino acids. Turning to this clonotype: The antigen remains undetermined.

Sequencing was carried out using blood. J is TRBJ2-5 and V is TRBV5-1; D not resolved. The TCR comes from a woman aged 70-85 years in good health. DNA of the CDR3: TGCGCCAGCAGCTTGGCCACGGAGACCCAGTACTTC. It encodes CASSLATETQYF.